Shown below are 7 T cell receptor beta chains from a single sample sequenced in a study of cytomegalovirus exposure and HLA in healthy donors (dated by TCRdb to 2017 to 2019). The library was prepared using the immunoSEQ multiplex PCR assay. The multiplex PCR relied on a mix of 60 forward primers for TCR Vbeta segments and 13 reverse primers for TCR Jbeta segments. TCRdb's version of the immuneACCESS table is confined to in-frame rearrangements and falls short of the full clone set. An unresolved V gene accounts for under half of the shortfall where checked; the remainder is of unknown origin. The table for this sample shows about 160,000 clones. In total, the top ten clones hold about 1.2% of the sample. The sequenced sample consisted of PBMCs. All receptors come from a woman aged 55-70 years in good health and CMV-seronegative.

The genes are TRBV5-6 and TRBJ2-5; the D gene is possibly TRBD1 (6 bases). V dropped 5 bases and J dropped 5 bases, with 22 bases sitting between them. From germline, CDR1 is SGHDT and CDR2 YYEEEE. This CDR3 spans 16 amino acids. The CDR3: CASSLDTGSTSETQYF. CDR3 DNA: TGTGCCAGCAGTCTAGATACAGGGTCCACCTCGGAGACCCAGTACTTC.

V usage is TRBV6-6 and J usage is TRBJ2-1; a weak D match, TRBD1 (5 bases). In germline, CDR1 is MNHNY, CDR2 SVGAGI (reference sequence). The CDR3 is 15 amino acids. Trimming cost V 2 bases and J 4 bases, with 12 bases left between them. CDR3 nucleotide sequence: TGTGCCAGCAGTTACATGCAGGGCAAATACAATGAGCAGTTCTTC. Its translation: CASSYMQGKYNEQFF.

The chain employs TRBV5-4 and TRBJ1-5, with D possibly matching TRBD1 (6 bases). CDR3 size: 15 residues. Trimming removed 2 bases from V and 7 bases from J, with 16 bases in between. Per germline, CDR1 SGHNT and CDR2 YYREEE (reference sequence). CDR3 in DNA: TGTGCCAGCAGCTTCGGGCAGGGGATAGGACAGCCCCAGCATTTT. Its protein product is CASSFGQGIGQPQHF.

The rearrangement uses TRBV29-1 and TRBJ2-7; 9 bases fit TRBD1. CDR1 is SQVTM and CDR2 is ANQGSEA in the germline V gene. This CDR3 has 13 residues. Trimming at V came to 1 base and at J to 4 bases, leaving 2 bases not matched to a gene. The CDR3 protein is CSVEGTGVYEQYF. CDR3 DNA sequence: TGCAGCGTTGAAGGGACAGGGGTATACGAGCAGTACTTC.

The chain has TRBV4-2 and TRBJ1-3; no reliable D call. The CDR3 runs 16 residues. Germline-derived CDR1 and CDR2 are LGHNA and YNFKEQ. The V end lost 1 base, the J end lost 2 bases, and 12 bases lay between the germline ends. CDR3 DNA: TGTGCCAGCAGCCAAGTGGTGGAGCACGCTGGAAACACCATATATTTT. It encodes CASSQVVEHAGNTIYF.

The CDR3 here is CASSLDMGGAGTEAFF. Written as DNA, the CDR3 is TGCGCCAGCAGCTTGGATATGGGTGGGGCCGGGACTGAAGCTTTCTTT. The rearrangement uses TRBV5-1 and TRBJ1-1, with a weak D call TRBD1 (5 bases). V lost 0 bases to trimming and J lost 5 bases, with 17 bases between them. CDR3 length: 16 residues. CDR1 SGHRS and CDR2 YFSETQ come from the germline V gene.

V gene TRBV4-1 combines with J gene TRBJ2-2, with TRBD2 identical over 8 bases. After removal of 3 bases from V and 3 bases from J, the junction contained 6 bases not matched to a gene. This CDR3 spans 16 amino acids. Germline CDR1 is MGHRA and CDR2 is YSYEKL. The CDR3 loop reads CASSHPRGGDTGELFF. The CDR3 DNA reads as TGCGCCAGCAGCCATCCCCGGGGGGGCGACACCGGGGAGCTGTTTTTT.